This TCR beta chain appears in the sequencing data of a study of shared clonotypes between healthy human individuals. As for the study in general: Three CD4 naive, three CD4 memory, two CD8 naive and one CD8 memory plate were used per donor. Findings and limits, study-wide: Around 5.4% of naive CD4 clonotypes were common to a few donors. Enrolling few donors narrowed the genetic and exposure-history diversity that was represented.

Per the original methods: ImmunoSEQ supplied junction-only sequences lacking quality scores, so filtering was different. Assay: immunoSEQ multiplex PCR; the TCRdb copy retains only in-frame clones and omits some. That table supplies the V and J calls and clone size; D and trimming were determined from the DNA. The table lists about 990,000 clones, about four fifths of them singletons. Trimming took 5 bases from V and 4 from J; bases not matched to a gene: 9. The CDR3 covers 17 residues. CDR1 and CDR2 (germline): SGHTA, FQGNSA. Points on this clone: Its specificity is unknown.

This TCR derives from a man aged 18 to 29 in good health. Some clones in this sample may be carry-over from other donors' samples. This chain joins TRBV7-2 and TRBJ2-7; 15 bases map to TRBD2. Sequencing input: memory CD4+ T cells from PBMCs. As for subset: CD45RA-negative fraction. The CDR3 protein is CASSPRPGTSGRYEQYF. The CDR3 nucleotides read TGTGCCAGCAGCCCTCGACCCGGGACTAGCGGGAGGTACGAGCAGTACTTC.